Listed below are T cell receptor beta chains from one sample, sequenced in a study of PD-1 blockade in classical Hodgkin lymphoma. TCRdb's copy holds only in-frame clones and misses some; the assay was immunoSEQ multiplex PCR. The repertoire holds about 32,000 clones, with 92% as singletons. This material consisted of CD4+ T cells from blood, taken before the fourth cycle of nivolumab. The receptors stem from a human donor with classical Hodgkin lymphoma. Each CDR3 is given with its conserved first and last residue. The D gene is left open where the match is weak. Not all rows give a size; the values are once, few, many and, for expanded clones, a class.

v_gene	abundance	j_gene	d_gene	CDR3nt	CDR3aa
TRBV6-1	.	TRBJ1-2	.	TGTGCCAGCAGTCCCGGGACGGGGGTCGGCTACACCTTC	CASSPGTGVGYTF
TRBV2	once	TRBJ1-2	.	TGTGCCAGCAGGGAAATAGAGAGTCCAGGCTATGGCTACACCTTC	CASREIESPGYGYTF
TRBV20-1	few	TRBJ1-1	.	TGCAGTGCTAAGGAACAGGTAGTAGCTTTCTTT	CSAKEQVVAFF
TRBV30	few	TRBJ1-2	TRBD1	TGTGCCTTTGACAGGGAAGTCTATGGCTACACCTTC	CAFDREVYGYTF
TRBV11-2	.	TRBJ1-2	TRBD1	TGTGCCAGCAGCTCCCAAGGGACAGGGGACGAAGGCTACACCTTC	CASSSQGTGDEGYTF
TRBV6-5	.	TRBJ2-7	TRBD1	TGTGCCAGCAAAATGCCGGGACAGGGGGCGCGAGAGCAGTACTTC	CASKMPGQGAREQYF
TRBV10-3	.	TRBJ2-1	.	TGTGCCATCAGTGAAAAGGGTTCCTACAATGAGCAGTTCTTC	CAISEKGSYNEQFF
TRBV5-4	.	TRBJ2-5	.	TGTGCCAGCAGCTTGGGGGCTAGGGGCGAGACCCAGTACTTC	CASSLGARGETQYF
TRBV5-1	once	TRBJ1-4	.	TGCGCCAGCAGCCCAGGAGGGGGGACTTTCGAAAAACTGTTTTTT	CASSPGGGTFEKLFF
TRBV6-5	.	TRBJ2-7	.	TGTGCCAGCACCGAACCGGGAAGCTCCTACGAGCAGTACTTC	CASTEPGSSYEQYF
TRBV4-2	.	TRBJ1-3	.	TGTGCCAGCAGCCCCAAGCCGATTGTGCAGGGTGGAAACACCATATATTTT	CASSPKPIVQGGNTIYF
TRBV11-2	once	TRBJ1-1	.	TGTGCCAGCAGCGACCGTCCGAACACTGAAGCTTTCTTT	CASSDRPNTEAFF
TRBV19	.	TRBJ1-1	.	TGTGCCAGTAGCGGCAGGGAAGCCGGTCACACTGAAGCTTTCTTT	CASSGREAGHTEAFF
TRBV6-6	.	TRBJ2-7	.	TGTGCCAGCAGTTACTCGAGGGGGACGAGGGACGAGCAGTACTTC	CASSYSRGTRDEQYF
TRBV5-1	.	TRBJ2-1	TRBD2	TGCGCCAGCACCGCTAGCGGGAGCTCCTACAATGAGCAGTTCTTC	CASTASGSSYNEQFF
TRBV27	.	TRBJ2-1	TRBD1	TGTGCCAGCAGTCGGGACAGCACAATTCAGCAGGTGCAGTTCTTC	CASSRDSTIQQVQFF
TRBV12-5	.	TRBJ1-2	TRBD1	TGTGCTAGTGGTGCTTACCCAGGGGGCGGAACCCATGGCTACACCTTC	CASGAYPGGGTHGYTF
TRBV7-6	.	TRBJ2-1	.	TGTGCCAGCAGCCCCCCCGGGGGTGAGCAGTTCTTC	CASSPPGGEQFF
TRBV18	.	TRBJ1-3	.	TGTGCCAGCTCACCACTGGCCGTTGATCGGAACGGAAACACCATATATTTT	CASSPLAVDRNGNTIYF
TRBV28	.	TRBJ2-7	TRBD1	TGTGCCAGCAGTCCACGACCACGGACAGGGCGGGCCGAGCAGTACTTC	CASSPRPRTGRAEQYF
TRBV5-1	.	TRBJ2-5	.	TGCGCCAGCAGCTGGCTCCTGGACCCTAGGGGAGAGACCCAGTACTTC	CASSWLLDPRGETQYF
TRBV11-3	.	TRBJ2-3	.	TGTGCCAGCAGCTTCGGAGGAGTAATGGGCACAGATACGCAGTATTTT	CASSFGGVMGTDTQYF
TRBV5-1	once	TRBJ2-3	TRBD2	TGCGCCAGCAGCACTATGCCGGGACTAGCGGGAGGGGGCACAGATACGCAGTATTTT	CASSTMPGLAGGGTDTQYF
TRBV9	.	TRBJ1-1	.	TGTGCCAGCAGCGTAGGGACAACGAACACTGAAGCTTTCTTT	CASSVGTTNTEAFF
TRBV7-2	.	TRBJ2-1	.	TGTGCCAGCAGCTCTTACCATGAGCAGTTCTTC	CASSSYHEQFF
TRBV10-2	.	TRBJ1-2	TRBD1	TGCGCCAGCAGTGAGCCACGGACAGGGAGGGCCTATGGCTACACCTTC	CASSEPRTGRAYGYTF
TRBV30	.	TRBJ2-1	.	TGTGCCTGGAGTCCAGGGACGAGCTCCTACAATGAGCAGTTCTTC	CAWSPGTSSYNEQFF
TRBV11-2	.	TRBJ2-5	.	TGTGCCAGCAGCTTAGACCGGTCCAATAGCAGAGAGACCCAGTACTTC	CASSLDRSNSRETQYF
TRBV12-5	.	TRBJ1-2	.	TGTGCTAGTGCCCCTGGGGGGCCGGCGAGCGGAATAAACTATGGCTACACCTTC	CASAPGGPASGINYGYTF
TRBV5-6	.	TRBJ2-7	TRBD1	TGTGCCAGCAGCTTGCGTAGGACAGGGGGTAGCGAGCAGTACTTC	CASSLRRTGGSEQYF
TRBV6-5	.	TRBJ2-5	TRBD2	TGTGCCAGCAGGGAGAGCGGGAGAGGCGAGACCCAGTACTTC	CASRESGRGETQYF
TRBV29-1	.	TRBJ1-1	.	TGCAGCGTAAGCGGCAAGAACACTGAAGCTTTCTTT	CSVSGKNTEAFF
TRBV9	.	TRBJ1-2	.	TGTGCCAGCAGCCTCTTAAACCGTCCGGGGTCAAATGGCTACACCTTC	CASSLLNRPGSNGYTF
TRBV6-1	.	TRBJ2-7	.	TGTGCCAGCTCAACTAACAGGGCCGAGCAGTACTTC	CASSTNRAEQYF
TRBV10-1	.	TRBJ1-1	.	TGCGCCAGCGCCCCCCGGGAGGCCACTGAAGCTTTCTTT	CASAPREATEAFF
TRBV6-1	.	TRBJ2-1	.	TGTGTCCGCGGCGAGGACAGCTCCTACAATGAGCAGTTCTTC	CVRGEDSSYNEQFF
TRBV11-3	.	TRBJ1-1	.	TGTGCCAGCAGCCGTGGAGGGGGGCGCAGCACTGAAGCTTTCTTT	CASSRGGGRSTEAFF